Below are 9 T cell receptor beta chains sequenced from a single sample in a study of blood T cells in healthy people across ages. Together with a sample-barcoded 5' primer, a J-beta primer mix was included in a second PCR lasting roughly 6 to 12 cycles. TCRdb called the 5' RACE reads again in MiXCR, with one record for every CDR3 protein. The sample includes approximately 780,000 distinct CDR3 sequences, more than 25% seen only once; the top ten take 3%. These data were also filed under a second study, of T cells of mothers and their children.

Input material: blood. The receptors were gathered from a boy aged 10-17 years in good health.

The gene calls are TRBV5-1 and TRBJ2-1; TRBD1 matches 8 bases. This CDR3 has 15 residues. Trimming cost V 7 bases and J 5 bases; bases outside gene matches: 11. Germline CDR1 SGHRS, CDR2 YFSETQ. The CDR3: CASCFRDRSNNEQFF. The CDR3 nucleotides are TGCGCCAGCTGTTTTCGGGACAGGTCCAACAATGAGCAGTTCTTC.

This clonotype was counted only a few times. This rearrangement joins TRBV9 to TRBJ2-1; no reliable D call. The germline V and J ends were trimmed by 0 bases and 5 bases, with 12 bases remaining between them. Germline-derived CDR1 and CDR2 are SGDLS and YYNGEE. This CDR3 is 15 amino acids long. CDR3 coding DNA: TGTGCCAGCAGCGTAGGGTCGAGTCCCAACAATGAGCAGTTCTTC. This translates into CASSVGSSPNNEQFF.

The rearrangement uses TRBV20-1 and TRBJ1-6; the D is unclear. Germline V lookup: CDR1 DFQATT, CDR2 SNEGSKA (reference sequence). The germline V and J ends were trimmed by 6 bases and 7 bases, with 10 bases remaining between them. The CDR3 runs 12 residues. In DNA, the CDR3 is TGCAGTGCCTTCTCCGGGAATTCACCCCTCCACTTT. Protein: CSAFSGNSPLHF.

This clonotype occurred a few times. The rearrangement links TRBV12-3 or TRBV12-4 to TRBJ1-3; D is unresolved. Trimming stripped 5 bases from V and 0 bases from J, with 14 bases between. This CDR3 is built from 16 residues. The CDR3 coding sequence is TGTGCCAGCAGTCCCCAAGCCAGCTACTCTGGAAACACCATATATTTT. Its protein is CASSPQASYSGNTIYF.

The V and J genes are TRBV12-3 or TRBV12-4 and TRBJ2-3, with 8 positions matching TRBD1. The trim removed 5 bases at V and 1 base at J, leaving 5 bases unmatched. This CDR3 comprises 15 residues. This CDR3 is CASSATDRGTDTQYF. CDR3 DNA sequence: TGTGCCAGCAGTGCAACGGACAGGGGCACAGATACGCAGTATTTT.

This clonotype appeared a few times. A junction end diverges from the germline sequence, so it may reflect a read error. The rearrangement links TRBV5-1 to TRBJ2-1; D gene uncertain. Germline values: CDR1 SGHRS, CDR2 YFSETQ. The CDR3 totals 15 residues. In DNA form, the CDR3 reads TGCGCCAGCAGCTTGGGTTATAGCTCCTACAGTGAGCAGTTCTTC. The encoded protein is CASSLGYSSYSEQFF.

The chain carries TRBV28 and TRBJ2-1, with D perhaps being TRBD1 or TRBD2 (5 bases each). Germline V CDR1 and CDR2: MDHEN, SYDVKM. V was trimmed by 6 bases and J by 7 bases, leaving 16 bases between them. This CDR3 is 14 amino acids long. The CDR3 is CASSPGRGGNEQFF. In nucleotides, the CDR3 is TGTGCCAGCAGCCCGGGAAGGGGTGGGAATGAGCAGTTCTTC.

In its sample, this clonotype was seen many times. CDR3 nucleotide sequence: TGTGCCATTATGACAGATCTAAGCTCCTACGAGCAGTACTTC. This encodes CAIMTDLSSYEQYF. V usage is TRBV10-3 and J usage is TRBJ2-7, with D perhaps matching TRBD1 (5 bases). CDR1 ENHRY and CDR2 SYGVKD come from the germline V gene. Trimming removed 9 bases from V and 0 bases from J, with 15 bases in between. The CDR3 totals 14 residues.

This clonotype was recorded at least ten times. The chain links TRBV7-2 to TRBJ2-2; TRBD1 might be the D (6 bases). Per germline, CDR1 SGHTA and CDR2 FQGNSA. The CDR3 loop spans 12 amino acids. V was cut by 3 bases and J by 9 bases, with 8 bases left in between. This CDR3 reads CASSLDSRELFF. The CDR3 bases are TGTGCCAGCAGCTTGGACAGCAGGGAGCTGTTTTTT. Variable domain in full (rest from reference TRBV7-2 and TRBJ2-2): GAGVSQSPSNKVTEKGKDVELRCDPISGHTALYWYRQSLGQGLEFLIYFQGNSAPDKSGLPSDRFSAERTGGSVSTLTIQRTQQEDSAVYLCASSLDSRELFFGEGSRLTVL.